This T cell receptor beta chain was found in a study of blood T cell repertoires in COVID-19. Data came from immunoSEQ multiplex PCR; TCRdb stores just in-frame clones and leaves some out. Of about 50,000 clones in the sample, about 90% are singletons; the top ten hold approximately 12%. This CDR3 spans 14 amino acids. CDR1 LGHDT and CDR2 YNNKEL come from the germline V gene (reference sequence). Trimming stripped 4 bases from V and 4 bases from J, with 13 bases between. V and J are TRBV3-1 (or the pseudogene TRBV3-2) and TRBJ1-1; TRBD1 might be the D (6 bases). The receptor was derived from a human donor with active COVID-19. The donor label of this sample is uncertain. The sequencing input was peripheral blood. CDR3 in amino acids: CASSPREGGTEAFF. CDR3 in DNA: TGTGCCAGCAGCCCCCGGGAGGGGGGCACTGAAGCTTTCTTT.